These 2 T cell receptor beta chains were all obtained from the same sample, sequenced in a study of technical replicates of blood from a few donors. The method was immunoSEQ multiplex PCR; TCRdb's version includes in-frame clones alone and lacks a portion of them. The sample has more than 75,000 clones, about 90% seen once. Sequenced input: T cells isolated from PBMCs. Receptors were obtained from a human donor in good health.

This chain joins TRBV29-1 and TRBJ1-2, with TRBD1 matching 7 bases. The germline V gene has CDR1 SQVTM and CDR2 ANQGSEA. The CDR3 contains 13 residues. The J segment lost 0 bases and the V segment lost 6 bases, leaving 4 bases of the junction unmatched. CDR3 in amino acids: CSVLTGTNYGYTF. In DNA, the CDR3 is TGCAGCGTACTGACAGGGACTAACTATGGCTACACCTTC.

The chain has TRBV13 and TRBJ2-7; 12 nucleotides agree with TRBD2. Germline lookup yields CDR1 PRHDT and CDR2 FYEKMQ (reference sequence). The CDR3 has 19 amino acids. The V and J ends lost 1 base and 6 bases, in that order; junction bases with no gene match: 16. The CDR3 here is CASSLVSEMTSGGQGEQYF. CDR3 sequence (DNA): TGTGCCAGCAGCTTAGTATCTGAGATGACTAGCGGGGGCCAGGGCGAGCAGTACTTC.